This TCR beta chain stems from a study of CD8 T cells in Susac syndrome. Random hexamers were used to reverse transcribe roughly 0.45 to 1 ug of RNA. One entry per CDR3 protein, called by TCRdb with MiXCR from the immunoSEQ multiplex PCR reads. The sample carries 240,000 or so distinct CDR3 sequences, almost 97% recorded once. Per germline, CDR1 SGHNT and CDR2 YYREEE (reference sequence). V dropped 4 bases and J dropped 7 bases, with 12 bases sitting between them. The CDR3 is made up of 13 amino acids. The sequenced sample consisted of CD4+ T cells from PBMCs. This TCR came from a human donor with Susac syndrome. The rearrangement joins TRBV5-4 to TRBJ2-1, with a weak D call TRBD2 (6 bases). In nucleotides, the CDR3 is TGTGCCAGCAGCCGAGAGGGGAGGAATGAGCAGTTCTTC. This translates into CASSREGRNEQFF. The variable domain in full, with the rest retrieved from reference TRBV5-4 and TRBJ2-1, is ETGVTQSPTHLIKTRGQQVTLRCSSQSGHNTVSWYQQALGQGPQFIFQYYREEENGRGNFPPRFSGLQFPNYSSELNVNALELDDSALYLCASSREGRNEQFFGPGTRLTVL.